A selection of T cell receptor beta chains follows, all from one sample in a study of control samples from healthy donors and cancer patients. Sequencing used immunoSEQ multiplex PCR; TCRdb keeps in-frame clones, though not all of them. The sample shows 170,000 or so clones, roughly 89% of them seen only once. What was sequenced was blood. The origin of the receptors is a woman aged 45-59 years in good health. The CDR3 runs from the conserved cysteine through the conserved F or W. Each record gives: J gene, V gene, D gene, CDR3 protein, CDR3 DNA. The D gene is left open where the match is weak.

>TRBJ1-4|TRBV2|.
CASSKRQEYNEKLFF
TGTGCCAGCAGTAAAAGACAGGAATATAATGAAAAACTGTTTTTT
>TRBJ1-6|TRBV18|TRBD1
CASLPTGAVSSPLHF
TGTGCCAGCTTACCGACAGGGGCGGTCTCTTCACCCCTCCACTTT
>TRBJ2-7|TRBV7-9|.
CASSLGGTESYEQYF
TGTGCCAGCAGCTTAGGGGGGACTGAGTCCTACGAGCAGTACTTC
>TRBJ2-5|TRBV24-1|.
CATSDVADNGETQYF
TGTGCCACCAGTGACGTAGCGGATAATGGGGAGACCCAGTACTTC
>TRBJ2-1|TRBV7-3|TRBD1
CASSLTSGGVPEQFF
TGTGCCAGCAGCTTAACGTCAGGGGGAGTCCCCGAGCAGTTCTTC
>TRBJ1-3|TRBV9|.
CANFTGIGNTIYF
TGTGCCAATTTTACAGGGATTGGAAACACCATATATTTT
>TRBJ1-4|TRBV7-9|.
CASSPPGLPGGKLFF
TGTGCCAGCAGCCCCCCGGGACTCCCTGGGGGTAAACTGTTTTTT
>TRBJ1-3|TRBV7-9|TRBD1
CASSEGAGNTIYF
TGTGCCAGCAGCGAGGGGGCCGGAAACACCATATATTTT
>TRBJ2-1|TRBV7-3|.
CASTPSAGRSNEQFF
TGTGCCAGCACCCCATCGGCAGGGAGGAGCAATGAGCAGTTCTTC
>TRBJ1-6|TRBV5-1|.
CASSLAGRRDNSPLHF
TGCGCCAGCAGCTTGGCGGGGAGGAGAGATAATTCACCCCTCCACTTT
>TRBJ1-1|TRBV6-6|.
CASRNRQENTEAFF
TGTGCCAGCAGAAACAGGCAGGAGAACACTGAAGCTTTCTTT
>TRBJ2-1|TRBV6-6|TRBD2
CASSREREKSNEQFF
TGTGCCAGCAGTAGGGAGCGGGAGAAGAGCAATGAGCAGTTCTTC
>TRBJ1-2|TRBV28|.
CASMGALGYTF
TGTGCCAGCATGGGGGCGCTTGGCTACACCTTC
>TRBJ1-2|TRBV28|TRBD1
CASSQSGGGDYGYTF
TGTGCCAGCAGTCAATCGGGAGGGGGCGACTATGGCTACACCTTC
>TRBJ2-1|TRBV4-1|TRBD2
CASSQGLAGTNNEQFF
TGCGCCAGCAGCCAAGGTTTAGCGGGAACAAACAATGAGCAGTTCTTC
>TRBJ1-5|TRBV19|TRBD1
CASSIGRGRSSRSNQPQHF
TGTGCCAGTAGTATCGGCAGGGGGCGTTCCAGTAGAAGCAATCAGCCCCAGCATTTT
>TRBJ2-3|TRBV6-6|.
CASSSGTDTQYF
TGTGCCAGCAGTTCCGGGACAGATACGCAGTATTTT
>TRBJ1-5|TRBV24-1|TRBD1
CATSGTGYNQPQHF
TGTGCCACCAGCGGGACAGGGTATAATCAGCCCCAGCATTTT
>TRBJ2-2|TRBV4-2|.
CASSQDWASLTGELFF
TGTGCCAGCAGCCAAGATTGGGCTAGCCTCACCGGGGAGCTGTTTTTT
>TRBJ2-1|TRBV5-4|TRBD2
CASRPSSGIEHEQFF
TGTGCCAGCAGACCTTCTAGCGGGATAGAGCATGAGCAGTTCTTC
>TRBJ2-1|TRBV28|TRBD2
CASSFTSGTNEQFF
TGTGCCAGCAGCTTTACTAGCGGGACAAATGAGCAGTTCTTC
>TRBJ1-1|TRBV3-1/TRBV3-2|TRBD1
CASSQGRGQGRNTEAFF
TGTGCCAGCAGCCAAGGACGGGGACAGGGCCGGAACACTGAAGCTTTCTTT
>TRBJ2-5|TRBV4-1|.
CASSRGQQETQYF
TGCGCCAGCAGCCGAGGACAGCAAGAGACCCAGTACTTC
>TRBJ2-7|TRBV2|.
CASSDLGLVNYEQYF
TGTGCCAGCAGTGATCTCGGACTTGTCAACTACGAGCAGTACTTC
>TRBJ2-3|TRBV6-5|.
CASSSGGTDTQYF
TGTGCCAGCTCGTCCGGAGGGACAGATACGCAGTATTTT
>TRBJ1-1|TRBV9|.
CASGAPTIPEAFF
TGTGCCAGTGGGGCACCCACCATACCTGAAGCTTTCTTT
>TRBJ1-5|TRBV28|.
CASSFPRRGQPQHF
TGTGCCAGCAGTTTTCCTAGGCGCGGTCAGCCCCAGCATTTT
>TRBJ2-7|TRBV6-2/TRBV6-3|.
CASSLGQEQYF
TGTGCCAGCAGTCTAGGACAGGAGCAGTACTTC
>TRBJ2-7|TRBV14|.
CASSQDRFYEQYF
TGTGCCAGCAGCCAAGATCGGTTCTACGAGCAGTACTTC